The 18 T cell receptor beta chains below come from one sample, sequenced in a study of CD8+CD57+ T cells in acquired aplastic anemia. The patients chosen for sequencing had shown expansion of CD8+CD57+ cells (detected by flow cytometry). Genomic DNA constituted the template upon which TCR beta VDJ and CDR3 profiling was performed. TCRdb ran MiXCR on the reads and lists one entry per CDR3 protein. The table records over 150,000 distinct CDR3 sequences, about 54% of them present only once. Material for sequencing was sorted CD4+, CD8+, or CD8+CD57+ T cells (not recorded which) from PBMCs. The receptors stem from a human donor with aplastic anemia.

The chain has TRBV9 and TRBJ1-2; D is unclear. Between the trimmed V and J ends, which lost 0 bases and 6 bases, there was a span of 6 bases. The CDR3 sequence is 12 residues long. The germline gives CDR1 SGDLS, CDR2 YYNGEE. CDR3 sequence (DNA): TGTGCCAGCAGCGTAGGAGAGAATGGCTACACCTTC. This encodes CASSVGENGYTF.

In its sample, this clonotype was seen a few times. The rearrangement uses TRBV27 and TRBJ2-3; 8 positions agree with TRBD1. J was trimmed by 3 bases and V by 3 bases; bases with no gene match: 8. CDR1 is MNHEY, CDR2 SMNVEV, per germline (reference sequence). The CDR3 consists of 16 residues. DNA of the CDR3: TGTGCCAGCAGTTTGACCCTAAGGACAGGGACAGATACGCAGTATTTT. This sequence encodes CASSLTLRTGTDTQYF.

In this sample, this clonotype turned up many times. The genes are TRBV12-3 or TRBV12-4 and TRBJ2-5, with 8 bases fitting TRBD1. The length of the CDR3 is 14 residues. J was trimmed by 1 base and V by 4 bases; bases with no gene match: 2. The CDR3 here is CASSSGQGQETQYF. The CDR3 region has the DNA TGTGCCAGCAGTTCTGGACAGGGCCAAGAGACCCAGTACTTC.

As for this clonotype: A read error is possible here, since a much larger clone lies one base away. The chain carries TRBV5-1 and TRBJ1-3, with D perhaps matching TRBD1 (6 bases). There are 16 residues in the CDR3. In germline, CDR1 is SGHRS, CDR2 YFSETQ. This chain's CDR3 is CASSLGRGGLGNTMYF. The CDR3 DNA sequence: TGCGCCAGCAGCTTGGGGAGAGGGGGACTTGGAAACACCATGTATTTT.

Note on this clonotype: Just one base apart from a much larger clone, this may be a read error. The V and J genes are TRBV7-9 and TRBJ2-5; 10 positions match TRBD2. This CDR3 has 15 amino acids. V lost 4 bases and J lost 4; bases outside the gene matches: 6. CDR1 SEHNR and CDR2 FQNEAQ come from the germline V gene (reference sequence). The CDR3 DNA is TGTGCCAGCAGCTCAGCGGGGGGGCAGAGAGAGACCCAGTACTTC. Translation gives CASSSAGGQRETQYF.

The chain couples TRBV19 to TRBJ2-5; D perhaps matches TRBD2 (5 bases). Trimming removed 10 bases from V and 0 bases from J, with 9 bases in between. The CDR3 runs to 12 residues. CDR1 and CDR2 (germline): LNHDA, SQIVND (reference sequence). For the CDR3, the DNA is TGTGCCACCACGGACTACCAAGAGACCCAGTACTTC. This translates into CATTDYQETQYF.

This clonotype was detected a few times. A much larger clonotype is one base distant, so this may be a read error. J is TRBJ1-1 and V is TRBV7-9; D ambiguous. The germline V gene encodes CDR1 SEHNR and CDR2 FQNEAQ (reference sequence). The V gene lost 2 bases and the J gene lost 1 base, with 8 bases spanning the gap. This CDR3 has 14 residues. The CDR3 region has the DNA TGTGCCAGCAGCTTAAGGTCGGCGAACACTGAAGCTTTCTTT. Its translation is CASSLRSANTEAFF. The full variable domain, its missing parts supplied by reference TRBV7-9 and TRBJ1-1, is DTGVSQNPRHKITKRGQNVTFRCDPISEHNRLYWYRQTLGQGPEFLTYFQNEAQLEKSRLLSDRFSAERPKGSFSTLEIQRTEQGDSAMYLCASSLRSANTEAFFGQGTRLTVV.

The V gene is TRBV19, the J gene TRBJ1-2; D is perhaps TRBD1 (6 bases). CDR3 size: 14 residues. The germline gives CDR1 LNHDA, CDR2 SQIVND (reference sequence). V lost 2 bases, J lost 7 bases, and 14 bases lay in between. DNA of the CDR3: TGTGCCAGTAGTATAAGTCAGGGGATTATTGGCTACACCTTC. Translation: CASSISQGIIGYTF.

V and J are TRBV7-9 and TRBJ2-2; D is undetermined. V was clipped by 5 bases and J by 7 bases, with 8 bases between them. Germline V gene data show CDR1 as SEHNR and CDR2 as FQNEAQ (reference sequence). The CDR3 has 12 amino acids. The CDR3 sequence: CASSHNGGELFF. The CDR3 DNA reads TGTGCCAGCAGCCACAACGGCGGGGAGCTGTTTTTT.

The sample holds many counts of this clonotype. J is TRBJ2-5 and V is TRBV7-9; D gene unclear. This CDR3 comprises 12 residues. CDR1 is SEHNR, CDR2 FQNEAQ, per germline (reference sequence). Trimming removed 7 bases from V and 12 bases from J, with 18 bases in between. CDR3 loop: CASTSYIGEEYF. The DNA for the CDR3 is TGTGCCAGCACCAGCTATATAGGAGAAGAGTACTTC.

The V and J genes are TRBV20-1 and TRBJ2-7, with D possibly called TRBD1 or TRBD2 (6 bases each). Per the germline V gene, CDR1 is DFQATT and CDR2 is SNEGSKA (reference sequence). V was pared by 7 bases and J by 4 bases, with 14 bases between. The CDR3 totals 12 residues. Here the CDR3 reads CSVGGGKYEQYF. In DNA form, the CDR3 reads TGCAGTGTAGGAGGGGGGAAATACGAGCAGTACTTC.

The CDR3 protein is CSVSLESSYEQYF. CDR3 bases: TGCAGCGTGAGCCTAGAGAGCTCCTACGAGCAGTACTTC. V usage is TRBV29-1 and J usage is TRBJ2-7, with D unclear. V lost 6 bases to trimming and J lost 0 bases, with 12 bases between them. This CDR3 is 13 amino acids long. Germline loops: CDR1 SQVTM, CDR2 ANQGSEA.

V is TRBV7-8 and J is TRBJ2-7, with 14 positions matching TRBD2. Germline V gene sequence: CDR1 SGHVS, CDR2 FQNEAQ. The CDR3 runs 15 residues. The J segment lost 5 bases and the V segment lost 5 bases, leaving 5 bases of the junction unmatched. The CDR3 loop reads CASSMTSGGAHEQYF. The CDR3 coding sequence is TGTGCCAGCAGCATGACTAGCGGGGGGGCCCACGAGCAGTACTTC. Full variable domain (outside the CDR3, taken from reference TRBV7-8 and TRBJ2-7): GAGVSQSPRYKVAKRGQDVALRCDPISGHVSLFWYQQALGQGPEFLTYFQNEAQLDKSGLPSDRFFAERPEGSVSTLKIQRTQQEDSAVYLCASSMTSGGAHEQYFGPGTRLTVT.

The rearrangement links TRBV11-1 to TRBJ2-1; 7 bases are a match to TRBD1. The CDR3 totals 14 residues. V gave up 5 bases and J gave up 10 bases; unmatched junction bases: 11. Germline V CDR1 and CDR2: SGHAT, FQDESV (reference sequence). The CDR3 reads CASSRDGQEREQFF. The CDR3 nucleotides read TGTGCCAGCAGCCGGGACGGACAGGAACGGGAGCAGTTCTTC.

This CDR3 is CAIQGGGAEGYGYTF. The CDR3 coding sequence is TGTGCCATCCAGGGAGGAGGGGCAGAGGGCTATGGCTACACCTTC. V is TRBV10-3 and J is TRBJ1-2, with a possible D match to TRBD1 (5 bases). Trimming removed 8 bases from V and 4 bases from J, with 20 bases in between. This CDR3 is 15 amino acids long. Per the germline V gene, CDR1 is ENHRY and CDR2 is SYGVKD.

The chain employs TRBV24-1 and TRBJ2-5; 7 positions match TRBD1. The CDR3 consists of 15 residues. Germline-derived CDR1 and CDR2 are KGHDR and SFDVKD. With V trimmed by 4 bases and J by 3 bases, 7 bases remained unmatched. The CDR3 sequence is CATSEGPGQKETQYF. Here the CDR3 DNA reads TGTGCCACCAGTGAGGGACCGGGACAGAAAGAGACCCAGTACTTC.

This clonotype has a single count. The chain is built from TRBV11-2 and TRBJ2-3, with 10 bases lining up with TRBD2. V lost 3 bases to trimming and J lost 0 bases; unmatched junction nucleotides: 9. Germline CDR1 is SGHAT and CDR2 is FQNNGV. The CDR3 consists of 18 residues. Here the CDR3 reads CASSFVSGLAPSTDTQYF. The CDR3 nucleotides read TGTGCCAGCAGCTTCGTCTCGGGACTAGCGCCAAGCACAGATACGCAGTATTTT.

The chain employs TRBV24-1 and TRBJ2-1; D could derive from TRBD1 or TRBD2 (5 bases each). V was pared by 4 bases and J by 3 bases, with 9 bases between. CDR1 and CDR2 (germline): KGHDR, SFDVKD. The CDR3 consists of 14 residues. The CDR3 region has the DNA TGTGCCACCAGTGAGACGGGGCTCTACAATGAGCAGTTCTTC. This translates into CATSETGLYNEQFF.